This record concerns one T cell receptor (beta chain) sequence. This record comes from a study of T cells in Graves' hyperthyroidism and ophthalmopathy. Hyperthyroidism had been newly diagnosed in patients aged 18 to 65, and its duration was under 2 months. Not enrolled were patients with uncontrolled infection, other autoimmune disease, pregnancy or lactation. The CDR3 is 12 residues long. Trimming shortened V by 10 bases and J by 9 bases, and 15 bases separated the two germline ends. Per the germline V gene, CDR1 is KGHDR and CDR2 is SFDVKD. Template material for amplifying TCR beta CDR3 regions consisted of RNA transcripts. When the TCR CDR3 underwent first-round RT-PCR, the HTBI primer set was used. In TCRdb, the multiplex PCR reads were re-called with MiXCR into one record per CDR3 protein. The sample carries about 540,000 distinct CDR3 sequences, 40% to 55% recorded once.

The TCR originated in a woman between 18 and 29 years old with Graves' hyperthyroidism. Material for sequencing was peripheral blood or thyroid tissue (not recorded which). The chain carries TRBV24-1 and TRBJ2-1; D remains ambiguous. The CDR3 loop is CATESERSEQFF. The CDR3 DNA is TGTGCCACGGAGTCAGAAAGGAGTGAGCAGTTCTTC.